These 20 T cell receptor beta chains were sequenced from one sample in a study of spatial heterogeneity in lung cancer. Regarding the study as a whole: How many expanded intratumoral alpha and beta TCRs were present tracked the tumor mutation count, which was a count of nonsynonymous mutations.

TCRdb called the 5' RACE reads again in MiXCR, with one record for every CDR3 protein. The sample contains about 6,000 distinct CDR3 sequences, more than 9% of which appear only once. No antigen has been assigned to these receptors. Time point given: sample taken at primary tumor resection. This specimen was lung tumor tissue, taken at surgery. The receptors were sampled from a female donor with early-stage non-small cell lung cancer.

The table lists this clonotype with many counts. This chain connects TRBV12-3 or TRBV12-4 to TRBJ1-2; D gene unclear. The CDR3 runs to 12 residues. Trimming took 3 bases from V and 2 from J, leaving 4 bases between them. The CDR3 DNA is TGTGCCAGCAGTTTGGAAAACTATGGCTACACCTTC. It codes for CASSLENYGYTF.

In the case of this clonotype: Since a much larger clone is just one base distant, this may be a read error. The chain recombines TRBV7-3 with TRBJ2-1; 12 nucleotides align to TRBD2. The germline V gene encodes CDR1 SGHTA and CDR2 FQGTGA. The CDR3 loop spans 22 amino acids. The CDR3 nucleotides read TGTGCCAGCCGCTTAATTCCCCTCGCGGCTAGCGGGGGGGCCAACGCTCTCAATGAGCAGTTCTTC. Translating gives CASRLIPLAASGGANALNEQFF.

This clonotype was seen many times. The chain has TRBV7-2 and TRBJ1-4; D uncertain. The CDR3 consists of 14 residues. With 5 bases removed from V and 4 bases from J, the gap between germline ends came to 11 bases. Germline V CDR1 and CDR2: SGHTA, FQGNSA. The DNA of the CDR3 is TGTGCCAGCAGCCGGGGTGTAGGTAATGAAAAACTGTTTTTT. This translates into CASSRGVGNEKLFF.

By share, this clonotype counts as medium-sized. This chain links TRBV7-8 with TRBJ1-1, with D uncertain. From germline, CDR1 is SGHVS and CDR2 FQNEAQ. V lost 8 bases, J lost 0 bases, and 7 bases lay in between. CDR3 size: 12 residues. The DNA of the CDR3 is TGTGCCAGCGTGACTATGAACACTGAAGCTTTCTTT. This sequence encodes CASVTMNTEAFF.

This clonotype has a count of ten or more. The chain combines TRBV5-4 with TRBJ2-2; 9 bases are shared with TRBD1. There are 15 residues in the CDR3. Germline lookup yields CDR1 SGHNT and CDR2 YYREEE (reference sequence). V shed 4 bases, J shed 7 bases, and the junction held 8 bases outside the gene matches. CDR3 region: CASSQRTGEVGELFF. The CDR3 coding sequence is TGTGCCAGCAGCCAAAGGACAGGGGAGGTCGGGGAGCTGTTTTTT.

This clonotype has at least ten counts. The chain joins TRBV7-3 to TRBJ1-4; no firm D call. The CDR3 has 11 residues. Trimming removed 4 bases from V and 12 bases from J, with 9 bases in between. The germline CDR1 and CDR2 sequences are SGHTA and FQGTGA. In nucleotides, the CDR3 is TGTGCCAGCAGCTCGGGCGGGGAACTGTTTTTT. Its protein is CASSSGGELFF.

This clonotype was seen a handful of times. The chain carries TRBV5-1 and TRBJ2-5, with a possible D match to TRBD2 (6 bases). This CDR3 comprises 16 residues. V lost 2 bases and J lost 2, with 16 bases in between. Germline V lookup: CDR1 SGHRS, CDR2 YFSETQ. The DNA for the CDR3 is TGCGCCAGCAGCTTTAATCTCGGAGGGTGGCAAGAGACCCAGTACTTC. It translates to CASSFNLGGWQETQYF.

This clonotype occurred many times. This chain links TRBV11-2 with TRBJ2-3; 7 bases line up with TRBD1. CDR3 length equals 15 residues. Germline V CDR1 and CDR2: SGHAT, FQNNGV. Trimming removed 5 bases from V and 3 bases from J; junction bases left unmatched: 8. CDR3 DNA: TGTGCCAGCAGCACAGAGGGACAGAGGACAGATACGCAGTATTTT. It specifies CASSTEGQRTDTQYF.

By share, this clonotype counts as medium-sized. This chain joins TRBV5-1 and TRBJ1-1; D unresolved. This CDR3 is built from 14 residues. The germline V and J ends were trimmed by 0 bases and 2 bases, with 8 bases remaining between them. Germline values: CDR1 SGHRS, CDR2 YFSETQ. The CDR3 spells CASSLAAGNTEAFF. The CDR3 DNA follows: TGCGCCAGCAGCTTGGCAGCAGGCAACACTGAAGCTTTCTTT.

This clonotype ranks as medium-sized (0.01 to 0.1%). The chain combines TRBV7-2 with TRBJ1-2, with D possibly being TRBD1 (5 bases). The length of the CDR3 is 15 residues. The V gene's germline CDR1 is SGHTA and CDR2 FQGNSA. V was trimmed by 6 bases and J by 4 bases, leaving 18 bases between them. The chain's CDR3 is CASSGFWAGPYGYTF. The DNA of the CDR3 is TGTGCCAGCAGTGGGTTTTGGGCAGGGCCCTATGGCTACACCTTC. Variable domain in full (rest from reference TRBV7-2 and TRBJ1-2): GAGVSQSPSNKVTEKGKDVELRCDPISGHTALYWYRQSLGQGLEFLIYFQGNSAPDKSGLPSDRFSAERTGGSVSTLTIQRTQQEDSAVYLCASSGFWAGPYGYTFGSGTRLTVV.

This clonotype was counted only a few times. The chain joins TRBV11-2 to TRBJ1-2, with D hard to call. The V gene's germline CDR1 is SGHAT and CDR2 FQNNGV. Trimming removed 5 bases at V and 3 bases at J, with 7 bases between. This CDR3 is built from 12 residues. The CDR3 nucleotides read TGTGCCAGCAGCATAACAGACTATGGCTACACCTTC. Its protein is CASSITDYGYTF.

This clonotype counts as medium-sized. V usage is TRBV6-5 and J usage is TRBJ1-5; D remains unclear. The V end was cut by 0 bases, the J end by 6 bases, with 6 bases between. CDR3 length: 13 amino acids. Germline CDR1 reads MNHEY; CDR2 reads SVGAGI. The CDR3 loop is CASSYSWAQPQHF. CDR3 in DNA: TGTGCCAGCAGTTACTCGTGGGCTCAGCCCCAGCATTTT.

This clonotype showed up just a few times. The V and J genes are TRBV20-1 and TRBJ1-2, with 8 bases identical to TRBD1. Germline V gives CDR1 DFQATT, CDR2 SNEGSKA (reference sequence). CDR3 length: 15 residues. The junction had 5 bases not matched to a gene; V was cut back by 0 bases and J by 2 bases. The CDR3 DNA sequence: TGCAGTGCTAGAGATCCCGGACAGGGCAACTATGGCTACACCTTC. It yields the protein CSARDPGQGNYGYTF.

This chain uses TRBV6-6 with TRBJ2-5, with TRBD2 matching 10 bases. CDR1 MNHNY and CDR2 SVGAGI come from the germline V gene (reference sequence). The length of the CDR3 is 15 residues. V gave up 6 bases and J gave up 5 bases; unmatched junction bases: 9. In nucleotides, the CDR3 is TGTGCCAGCAGGTCCCCCGGGACTAGCGAGGAGACCCAGTACTTC. This sequence encodes CASRSPGTSEETQYF.

This clonotype showed up many times. The V call is TRBV18, the J call TRBJ1-1, with TRBD1 matching 7 bases. The CDR3 is 16 amino acids. Germline values: CDR1 KGHSH, CDR2 LQKENI. The J segment lost 0 bases and the V segment lost 3 bases, leaving 7 bases of the junction unmatched. CDR3 sequence: CASSPPLQGMNTEAFF. The CDR3 coding sequence is TGTGCCAGCTCACCCCCCCTACAGGGGATGAACACTGAAGCTTTCTTT.

This chain links TRBV12-3 or TRBV12-4 with TRBJ1-5; 8 nucleotides agree with TRBD1. The J segment lost 5 bases and the V segment lost 6 bases, leaving 6 bases of the junction unmatched. This CDR3 has 14 amino acids. Here the CDR3 reads CASSLTGGDQPQHF. CDR3 DNA sequence: TGTGCCAGCAGCCTAACAGGGGGGGATCAGCCCCAGCATTTT.

V usage is TRBV28 and J usage is TRBJ2-1; possibly TRBD1 for D (6 bases). The V end lost 6 bases, the J end lost 4 bases, and 19 bases lay between the germline ends. The CDR3 has 16 residues. Germline V lookup: CDR1 MDHEN, CDR2 SYDVKM. The CDR3 DNA sequence: TGTGCCAGCAGACCAGAGGACAGCGGCTTTTACAATGAGCAGTTCTTC. It codes for CASRPEDSGFYNEQFF.

Many counts were recorded for this clonotype. The gene calls are TRBV7-2 and TRBJ2-5, with D unclear. The V gene's germline CDR1 is SGHTA and CDR2 FQGNSA. The CDR3 has 14 residues. V was shortened by 1 base and J by 4 bases, with 10 bases between the two germline ends. CDR3 DNA sequence: TGTGCCAGCAGCTTAGGGGTCACAGTAGAGACCCAGTACTTC. It encodes CASSLGVTVETQYF.

This clonotype is labeled medium-sized (0.01 to 0.1%). The V call is TRBV9, the J call TRBJ1-1; D call uncertain. V lost 4 bases, J lost 1 base, and 8 bases lay in between. This CDR3 has 13 residues. Germline V gives CDR1 SGDLS, CDR2 YYNGEE. CDR3 in amino acids: CASSSRQNTEAFF. DNA for the CDR3: TGTGCCAGCAGCTCGCGGCAGAACACTGAAGCTTTCTTT.

Judged by abundance, this clonotype is medium-sized. The chain recombines TRBV20-1 with TRBJ1-6; no clear D. Trimming removed 0 bases from V and 7 bases from J, with 7 bases in between. Germline V lookup: CDR1 DFQATT, CDR2 SNEGSKA (reference sequence). The CDR3 runs 13 residues. This CDR3 reads CSARDGRNSPLHF. The CDR3 DNA reads TGCAGTGCTAGAGATGGTCGAAATTCACCCCTCCACTTT.